A selection of T cell receptor beta chains follows, all from one sample in a study of blood T cell repertoires in COVID-19. Using immunoSEQ multiplex PCR, the repertoire was profiled, and TCRdb retains in-frame clones only, with some absent. The sample includes 150,000 to 200,000 clones, 86% of them seen just once. Material: peripheral blood. These TCRs come from a woman older than 75 in a cohort sampled during active or convalescent COVID-19. The CDR3 runs from the conserved cysteine through the conserved F or W. Fields, in order: V gene, J gene, D gene, CDR3 length, clone size, CDR3 DNA, CDR3 protein. The D gene is left open where the match is weak. Size is stated for part of the rows, as once, few or many counts, or as a class when the clone is expanded.

>TRBV5-1|TRBJ2-3|TRBD2|17|NA
TGCGCCAGCAGCCTTATTATCGGGACTACGCATTCAGATACGCAGTATTTT
CASSLIIGTTHSDTQYF
>TRBV11-3|TRBJ2-3|TRBD2|16|NA
TGTGCCAGCAGCTTAGATCGGGGGGGCGGCCCAGATACGCAGTATTTT
CASSLDRGGGPDTQYF
>TRBV6-5|TRBJ2-7|TRBD2|13|NA
TGTGCCAGCAGGCGGGGGACTTACTACGAGCAGTACTTC
CASRRGTYYEQYF
>TRBV5-1|TRBJ2-5|NA|13|NA
TGCGCCAGCAGCTTGGGAGTACTAGAGACCCAGTACTTC
CASSLGVLETQYF
>TRBV18|TRBJ2-2|NA|14|few
TGTGCCAGCTCACCTGACAGTTACACCGGGGAGCTGTTTTTT
CASSPDSYTGELFF
>TRBV9|TRBJ1-1|NA|13|NA
TGTGCCAGCAGCGTAGATGGAGACACTGAAGCTTTCTTT
CASSVDGDTEAFF
>TRBV27|TRBJ2-5|TRBD2|16|NA
TGTGCCAGCAGTTTTTTCCTAGCGGGGGGCCAAGAGACCCAGTACTTC
CASSFFLAGGQETQYF
>TRBV20-1|TRBJ2-6|NA|17|NA
TGCAGTGCTAGTCCCCTTTCGCGGCCCTCTGGGGCCAACGTCCTGACTTTC
CSASPLSRPSGANVLTF
>TRBV2|TRBJ1-6|TRBD1|13|NA
TGTGCCAAGTCCGGGACAGGCGGACTAGCCCTCCACTTT
CAKSGTGGLALHF
>TRBV27|TRBJ2-3|NA|14|NA
TGTGCCAGCAGTACATCCAGGGGGGCAGATACGCAGTATTTT
CASSTSRGADTQYF
>TRBV5-1|TRBJ1-1|NA|14|NA
TGCGCCAGCACCCTAAGCAGGGGATATACTGAAGCTTTCTTT
CASTLSRGYTEAFF
>TRBV5-1|TRBJ1-4|NA|17|NA
TGCGCCAGCAGCTTTGGGAACAGGATTGCAACTAATGAAAAACTGTTTTTT
CASSFGNRIATNEKLFF
>TRBV7-9|TRBJ1-4|NA|13|NA
TGTGCCAGCGAAAGAGGACTCTCGGAAAAACTGTTTTTT
CASERGLSEKLFF
>TRBV6-5|TRBJ1-1|TRBD1|15|NA
TGTGCCAGCAGGCGGACAGGGGCTTCGAACACTGAAGCTTTCTTT
CASRRTGASNTEAFF
>TRBV6-2/TRBV6-3|TRBJ1-1|TRBD1|13|NA
TGTGCCAGCAGCCCTCAGGGGGCCACTGAAGCTTTCTTT
CASSPQGATEAFF
>TRBV25-1|TRBJ1-3|NA|15|NA
TGTGCCAGCAGTTTCCTCGGGGTAGGTGGAAACACCATATATTTT
CASSFLGVGGNTIYF
>TRBV5-4|TRBJ2-2|NA|15|NA
TGTGCCAGCAGCCCTCGAGGCAGGGTCGCCGGGGAGCTGTTTTTT
CASSPRGRVAGELFF
>TRBV7-8|TRBJ2-3|NA|12|NA
TGTGCCAGCAGCCTGGGGCGAGGTACGCAGTATTTT
CASSLGRGTQYF
>TRBV28|TRBJ2-1|TRBD2|14|NA
TGTGCCAGCAGTTTGCGCGGGAGTTTCAATGAGCAGTTCTTC
CASSLRGSFNEQFF
>TRBV4-1|TRBJ2-1|NA|15|NA
TGCGCCAGCAGCCAAATGGGACTTCCCTACAATGAGCAGTTCTTC
CASSQMGLPYNEQFF
>TRBV7-9|TRBJ2-5|TRBD2|17|once
TGTGCCAGCAGCTTAGATAGCGGGGGGCCACTTCAAGAGACCCAGTACTTC
CASSLDSGGPLQETQYF
>TRBV3-1/TRBV3-2|TRBJ2-4|TRBD2|14|NA
TGTGCCAGCAGCCTCGGGACTAGAGAAAACATTCAGTACTTC
CASSLGTRENIQYF
>TRBV9|TRBJ1-2|TRBD1|14|NA
TGTGCCAGCAGCGTAGGGACAGGGAACTATGGCTACACCTTC
CASSVGTGNYGYTF
>TRBV5-6|TRBJ2-7|TRBD1|15|NA
TGTGCCAGCAGGGAAACAGGGGGCGGGTTCTACGAGCAGTACTTC
CASRETGGGFYEQYF
>TRBV19|TRBJ1-2|NA|13|NA
TGTGCCAGTAGTTCGGGTCAGGGCTATGGCTACACCTTC
CASSSGQGYGYTF
>TRBV10-2|TRBJ2-5|TRBD2|16|NA
TGCGCCAGCAGTGATCGACTAGCGGGGGGGAGAGAGACCCAGTACTTC
CASSDRLAGGRETQYF
>TRBV27|TRBJ2-1|TRBD2|14|once
TGTGCCAGCTTCGAGCGGGGGGCATACAATGAGCAGTTCTTC
CASFERGAYNEQFF
>TRBV5-1|TRBJ2-3|NA|15|NA
TGCGCCAGCAGCTTGGGAGAGGGTTGGACAGATACGCAGTATTTT
CASSLGEGWTDTQYF
>TRBV6-1|TRBJ1-6|NA|15|NA
TGTGCCAGCAGTGACAAACAGGGTTATAATTCACCCCTCCACTTT
CASSDKQGYNSPLHF
>TRBV27|TRBJ1-2|NA|15|few
TGTGCCAGCAGTTTATACCCCACAGGGTCCCATGGCTACACCTTC
CASSLYPTGSHGYTF
>TRBV27|TRBJ2-5|NA|14|NA
TGTGCCAGCAGTCTCGGGACATTAGGGGAGACCCAGTACTTC
CASSLGTLGETQYF